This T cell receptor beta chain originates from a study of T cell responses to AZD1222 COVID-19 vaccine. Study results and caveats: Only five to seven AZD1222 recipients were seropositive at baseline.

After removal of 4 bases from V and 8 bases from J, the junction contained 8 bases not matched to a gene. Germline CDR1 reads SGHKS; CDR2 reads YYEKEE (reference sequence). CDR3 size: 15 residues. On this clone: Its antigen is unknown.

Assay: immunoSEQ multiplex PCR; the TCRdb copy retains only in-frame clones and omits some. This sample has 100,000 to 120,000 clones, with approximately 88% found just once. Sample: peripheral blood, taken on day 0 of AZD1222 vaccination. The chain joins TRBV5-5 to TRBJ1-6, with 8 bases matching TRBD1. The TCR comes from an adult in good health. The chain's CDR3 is CASSLLQGGDSPLHF. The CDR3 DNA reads TGTGCCAGCAGCCTGCTACAGGGGGGTGATTCACCCCTCCACTTT.